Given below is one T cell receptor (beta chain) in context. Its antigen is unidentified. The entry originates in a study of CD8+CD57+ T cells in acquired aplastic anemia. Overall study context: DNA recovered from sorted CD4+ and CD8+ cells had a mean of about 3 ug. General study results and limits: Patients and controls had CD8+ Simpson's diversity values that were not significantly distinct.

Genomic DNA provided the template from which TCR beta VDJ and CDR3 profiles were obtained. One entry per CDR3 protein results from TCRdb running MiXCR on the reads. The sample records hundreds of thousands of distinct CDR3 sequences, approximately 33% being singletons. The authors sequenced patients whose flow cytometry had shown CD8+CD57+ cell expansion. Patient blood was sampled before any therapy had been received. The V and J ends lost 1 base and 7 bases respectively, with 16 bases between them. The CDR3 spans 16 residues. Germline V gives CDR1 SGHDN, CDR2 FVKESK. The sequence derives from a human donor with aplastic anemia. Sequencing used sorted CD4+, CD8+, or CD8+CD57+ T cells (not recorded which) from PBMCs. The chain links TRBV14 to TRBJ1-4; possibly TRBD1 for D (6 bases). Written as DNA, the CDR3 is TGTGCCAGCAGCCAAGGTTTATCCAGGGGAGGTGAAAAACTGTTTTTT. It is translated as CASSQGLSRGGEKLFF.